This T cell receptor (beta chain) appears in the sequencing data of a study of T cells in Graves' hyperthyroidism and ophthalmopathy (dated by TCRdb to about 2019). Some background on the complete study: Peripheral blood samples were taken at initial diagnosis, before any treatment was given. To identify distinguishing TCR V-J signatures, a discovery cohort of 100 or so patients was used, comprising 40 to 45 with Graves' ophthalmopathy and approximately 58 with stable Graves' hyperthyroidism. The study also compared thyroid tissue and blood T-cell repertoires from roughly 6 Graves' hyperthyroidism patients. An independent validation cohort of 18 to 20 hyperthyroidism patients and 17 patients who later progressed to ophthalmopathy tested prospective prediction of ophthalmopathy. The paper reports TCR Vbeta CDR3 sequencing of fewer than 150 peripheral blood samples: some 44 ophthalmopathy, under 80 hyperthyroidism and around 17 progressor patients. Following sampling, methimazole starting at 30 mg daily was given to hyperthyroidism patients, and high-dose intravenous methylprednisolone was given to ophthalmopathy patients. The 100 discovery patients were divided at random into training and test sets in a 7:3 ratio.

CDR1 and CDR2, per the germline V gene (reference sequence), are DFQATT and SNEGSKA. The CDR3 starts with the cysteine, ends with the phenylalanine, and has 13 residues. CDR3 DNA only is kept here, 39 bases in frame from base 1. V is pared back by 3 bases and J by 4 bases, with 13 bases lying between the germline termini. Ophthalmopathy patients had moderately to severely active disease, with a Clinical Activity Score of 3 or more, a NOSPECS grade of 4 or more, and a disease duration of less than 3 months. Patients with uncontrolled infections, other autoimmune diseases, pregnancy or lactation were excluded. Diagnoses were established on the basis of clinical symptoms, serum thyroxine and TRAb, thyroid ultrasound, and orbital computed tomography. PBMCs were separated from approximately 10 ml of fresh peripheral blood using Ficoll-Paque density gradient centrifugation. Total RNA was extracted with Trizol reagent, and quality was checked on an Agilent 2100 Bioanalyzer.

General findings and caveats noted by the study authors: Sample size was not statistically predetermined, and blinding of investigators to group allocation was not performed. Blood samples also contained most of the expanded thyroid clonotypes (frequency above 0.001), which suggests that blood repertoires may reflect thyroid immune responses. During validation, the model predicted progression to ophthalmopathy a median of about 6.3 months ahead of onset, with 70.59% sensitivity and about 75% specificity. In cross-validation, a model built on a 13 V-J signature told ophthalmopathy apart from stable hyperthyroidism with approximately 90% sensitivity and approximately 84% specificity, and in testing the same model reached 80%/75%.

The TCR beta CDR3 regions were amplified from RNA transcripts. The first round of RT-PCR for the TCR CDR3 was performed with the HTBI primer set and the Qiagen OneStep RT-PCR kit. A second multiplex PCR round built the libraries, followed by size selection and purification. Paired-end sequencing of the libraries was performed with 100 bp reads on an Illumina HiSeq2000. In the original analysis: SOAPnuke was used to process the raw data, throwing out any read that contained adapters or uncalled bases, had a mean Phred below 15, or lacked an exact constant-primer or identifier match. COPE v1.2.5 was used to merge high-quality paired reads, and clonotypes were defined as unique nucleotide sequences. Clonotypes were aligned to IMGT TRBV, TRBD and TRBJ reference segments using MiTCR v1.1. Analysis was restricted to V-J combinations with a frequency above 0.0001, which covered roughly 99% of repertoires. A TCS score was defined as the ratio of F50 (clonal expansion) to E x V (chaos), with BLOSUM62-based TCRdist applied between CDR3 peptides within each V-J. Welch's t-statistics and random forest reduced some 510 V-J features to about 13, which were used in a naive Bayes classifier (R e1071). TCRdb took the public reads, trimmed them with fastp at Q25, ran MiXCR for clone calling and kept in-frame beta chains. Under each unique CDR3 protein, matching rows form one entry showing the most common genes and DNA. The V and J calls and clone size come from TCRdb's table, not from the authors' own analysis. The table for this sample lists about 640,000 distinct CDR3 sequences; about a fifth of them were counted only once. The ten most abundant clones make up more than 30% of the sample.

For this clonotype: What antigen it recognizes has not been identified. Base-call qualities are not available, and no considerably larger clone is one nucleotide away.

The chain is assembled from TRBV20-1 and TRBJ2-7; the D gene is perhaps TRBD1 or TRBD2, as each covers 5 bases. The sequence was collected from a man under 40 with Graves' ophthalmopathy. Sequencing used blood. The CDR3 corresponds to CSARGGGAYEQYF. The sequence in DNA is TGCAGTGCTAGGGGTGGGGGTGCATACGAGCAGTACTTC.